This T cell receptor beta chain was profiled in a study of shared clonotypes between healthy human individuals. Profiled with immunoSEQ multiplex PCR; TCRdb holds only in-frame clones, not every one. This sample has about 1 million clones; 65% to 75% occur once, and the top ten carry roughly 1.5%. This clone has just a few counts. Its antigen is not identified. There are 14 residues in the CDR3. The germline CDR1 and CDR2 sequences are SGHRS and YFSETQ. V lost 0 bases and J lost 8, with 9 bases in between. General study findings and limits: Having only a few donors restricted how much genetic and exposure-history diversity was captured. The sharing of 4.5% to 5% of naive CD4 clonotypes was seen across a few donors. Rarefaction showed sorted-subset sequencing was incomplete despite large depth.

J is TRBJ2-6 and V is TRBV5-1; D might be TRBD1 or TRBD2, each matching 6 bases. Material: memory CD4+ T cells sorted from blood. Subset meaning: CD45RA-negative fraction. This clonotype was sampled from a man aged 18 to 30 in good health. The DNA for the CDR3 is TGCGCCAGCAGCTTGGAAGGGGGGACCAACGTCCTGACTTTC. Translated: CASSLEGGTNVLTF.